This T cell receptor beta chain derives from a study of blood T cell repertoires in COVID-19 (dated by TCRdb to 2020 to 2022). Broadly, across the study: Samples covering the acute and convalescent phases of COVID-19 were provided by collaborators in the United States, Italy and Spain. The prospective study material was composed of cDNA or gDNA derived from T cells, B-cell-depleted T cells, or PBMCs. Deeply sampled blood TCRbeta repertoires from subjects exposed to, actively infected with, or recovered from COVID-19 were included in the dataset. A freely available public database, intended as a resource for researchers studying the immune response to SARS-CoV-2, is where the repertoires were released. The samples were drawn from the first 160 participants of the ongoing ImmuneRACE study and from 1,254 subjects provided by 6 global collaborators. Sample metadata almost always included a de-identified subject ID, COVID-19 status, age in years and sex. Where available, HLA class I and class II types were obtained from metadata supplied by the sample provider rather than from assay-based typing. General study outcomes and caveats: The quantity of clinical and demographic metadata differed by source and by participant and was supplied without curation.

Each collaborating institution followed its own protocols to collect whole blood in K2EDTA tubes. Collaborator samples were shipped for TCRbeta analysis as frozen whole blood, isolated PBMCs, or DNA extracted from either sample type. From the cysteine through the phenylalanine, the CDR3 covers 15 amino acids. The CDR3 DNA has 45 bases and is translated from base 1. From V the trimming removes 2 bases and from J it removes 3 bases, while the gene matches leave 6 bases of the junction unaccounted for. CDR1 and CDR2 are drawn from the germline V gene (reference sequence): LGHDT, YNNKEL. The count of this clone is one. This receptor's antigen is unknown. Per-base quality was not reported, and no clone a single base away is much larger than it. The immunoSEQ Assay, a bias-controlled multiplex PCR, was used to amplify TCRbeta CDR3 regions from genomic DNA. As for the authors' bioinformatics: The number of nucleated cells in each sample was estimated from the amplification of reference gene primers within the assay. Sequence reads were collapsed and filtered to measure the absolute abundance of every unique TCRbeta CDR3 rearrangement. For each sample, productive Simpson clonality was calculated as the square root of Simpson's diversity index across productive rearrangements. Sourced from immuneACCESS, this table was stored by TCRdb with only in-frame sequences that have V and J called. A share of the clones is absent; for the studies checked, an unresolved V gene accounts for under half, and the remainder has no known explanation. V and J calls and clone size follow that table, whereas D and trimming were derived from the DNA. In this sample the table shows 230,000 or so clones, 80% to 85% of which occur a single time. Roughly 4.9% of the sample is held by the ten biggest clonotypes.

The sequenced sample consisted of peripheral blood. The receptor chain draws on TRBV3-1 (or the pseudogene TRBV3-2) and TRBJ1-1, with 7 bases in between that match TRBD1. The source is a human donor in a cohort sampled during active COVID-19. The DNA is as follows: TGTGCCAGCAGCCAAAGGCTCACAGGGGACACTGAAGCTTTCTTT. This gives the protein CASSQRLTGDTEAFF.